Detailed here is one TCR beta chain. The antigen is undetermined. Naive CD45RA+ and memory CD45RA-negative subsets were split from CD4+ cells. These data come from a study of shared clonotypes between healthy human individuals. Regarding the study as a whole: In this cohort, only blood was sampled, and tissue repertoires likely differ.

Trimming took 5 bases from V and 4 from J; bases not matched to a gene: 6. The CDR3 totals 15 residues. Looked up from germline, CDR1 is MGHDK and CDR2 is SYGVNS. Per the study methods: ImmunoSEQ supplied junction-only sequences lacking quality scores, so filtering was different. The assay was immunoSEQ multiplex PCR, and TCRdb's table has in-frame clones only and misses some. Clone size and the V and J calls come from that table; the DNA yielded D and trimming. Of a few million clones in the sample, around nine tenths were seen once. The TCR was taken from a man younger than 35 in good health. The rearrangement links TRBV25-1 to TRBJ2-5; 11 bases fit TRBD1. Sequenced material: naive CD4+ T cells sorted from blood. Noted subset: CD45RA+ positively selected. In DNA form, the CDR3 reads TGTGCCAGCAGTCGGACAGGGGGCTCGGGAGAGACCCAGTACTTC. It is translated as CASSRTGGSGETQYF.